This T cell receptor (beta chain) was retrieved from a study of blood T cells in healthy people across ages. Using a J-beta primer mix together with a sample-barcoded 5' primer, a second PCR was run for roughly 7 to 11 cycles. TCRdb used MiXCR to reprocess the 5' RACE reads, holding one entry per CDR3 protein. This sample yields about 1.8 million distinct CDR3 sequences, of which approximately 50% are seen a single time; 2.1% belongs to the top ten. The germline CDR1 and CDR2 sequences are KGHSH and LQKENI. The CDR3 is made up of 11 amino acids. Trimming cost V 6 bases and J 9 bases, with 9 bases left between them.

This sequence was found in a woman aged 35 to 49 in good health. This chain uses TRBV18 with TRBJ2-1, with D hard to call. Sequencing was done on a sample of blood. CDR3 coding DNA: TGTGCCAGCTCCCCAATTTTTGAGCAGTTCTTC. Its protein is CASSPIFEQFF.